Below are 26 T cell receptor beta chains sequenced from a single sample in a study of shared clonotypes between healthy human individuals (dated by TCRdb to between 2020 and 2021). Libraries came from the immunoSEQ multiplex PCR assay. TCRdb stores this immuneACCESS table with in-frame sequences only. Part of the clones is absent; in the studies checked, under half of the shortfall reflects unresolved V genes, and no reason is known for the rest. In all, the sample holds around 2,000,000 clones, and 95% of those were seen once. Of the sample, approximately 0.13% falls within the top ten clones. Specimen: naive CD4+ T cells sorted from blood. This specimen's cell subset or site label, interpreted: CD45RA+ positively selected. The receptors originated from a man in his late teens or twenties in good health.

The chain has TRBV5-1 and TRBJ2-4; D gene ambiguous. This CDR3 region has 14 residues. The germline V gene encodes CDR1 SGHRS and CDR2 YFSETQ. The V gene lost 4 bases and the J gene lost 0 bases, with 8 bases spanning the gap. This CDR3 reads CASSEPGAKNIQYF. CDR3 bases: TGCGCCAGCAGCGAACCCGGAGCCAAAAACATTCAGTACTTC.

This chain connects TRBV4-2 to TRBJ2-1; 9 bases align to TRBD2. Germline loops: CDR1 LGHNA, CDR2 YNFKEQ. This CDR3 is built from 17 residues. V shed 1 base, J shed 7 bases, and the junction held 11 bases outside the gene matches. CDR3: CASSQAESAGGRNEQFF. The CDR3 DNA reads TGTGCCAGCAGCCAAGCCGAGAGTGCGGGGGGGCGAAATGAGCAGTTCTTC.

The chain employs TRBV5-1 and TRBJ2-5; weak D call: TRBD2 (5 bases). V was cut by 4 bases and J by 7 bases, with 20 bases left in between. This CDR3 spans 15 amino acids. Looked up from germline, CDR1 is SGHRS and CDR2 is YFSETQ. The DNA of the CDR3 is TGCGCCAGCAGCCCCGATAGTTCAGGAGGTGGGACCCAGTACTTC. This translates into CASSPDSSGGGTQYF.

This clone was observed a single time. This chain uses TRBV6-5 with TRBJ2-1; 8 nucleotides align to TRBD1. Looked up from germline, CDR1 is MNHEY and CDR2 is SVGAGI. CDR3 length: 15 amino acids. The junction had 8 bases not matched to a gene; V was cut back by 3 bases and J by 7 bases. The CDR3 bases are TGTGCCAGCAGTTATCCAGGGGGCAACCTGAATGAGCAGTTCTTC. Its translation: CASSYPGGNLNEQFF.

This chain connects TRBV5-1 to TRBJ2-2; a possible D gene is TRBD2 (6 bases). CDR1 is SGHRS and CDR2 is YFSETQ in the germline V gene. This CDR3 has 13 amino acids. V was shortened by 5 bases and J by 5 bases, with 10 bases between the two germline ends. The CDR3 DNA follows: TGCGCCAGCAGACCCCGGGAGACCGGGGAGCTGTTTTTT. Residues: CASRPRETGELFF.

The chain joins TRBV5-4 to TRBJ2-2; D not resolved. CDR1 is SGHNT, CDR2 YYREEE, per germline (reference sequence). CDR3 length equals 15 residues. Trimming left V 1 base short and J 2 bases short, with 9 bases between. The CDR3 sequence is CASSLSIGNTGELFF. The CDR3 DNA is TGTGCCAGCAGCTTGTCCATCGGTAACACCGGGGAGCTGTTTTTT. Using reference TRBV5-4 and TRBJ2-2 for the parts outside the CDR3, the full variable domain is ETGVTQSPTHLIKTRGQQVTLRCSSQSGHNTVSWYQQALGQGPQFIFQYYREEENGRGNFPPRFSGLQFPNYSSELNVNALELDDSALYLCASSLSIGNTGELFFGEGSRLTVL.

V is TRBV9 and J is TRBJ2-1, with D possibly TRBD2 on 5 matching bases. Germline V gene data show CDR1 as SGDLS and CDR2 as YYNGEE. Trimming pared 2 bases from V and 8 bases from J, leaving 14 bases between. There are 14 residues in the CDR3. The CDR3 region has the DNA TGTGCCAGCAGCGTCGGGGATTATAGGGATGAGCAGTTCTTC. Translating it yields CASSVGDYRDEQFF. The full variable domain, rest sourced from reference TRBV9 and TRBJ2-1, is DSGVTQTPKHLITATGQRVTLRCSPRSGDLSVYWYQQSLDQGLQFLIQYYNGEERAKGNILERFSAQQFPDLHSELNLSSLELGDSALYFCASSVGDYRDEQFFGPGTRLTVL.

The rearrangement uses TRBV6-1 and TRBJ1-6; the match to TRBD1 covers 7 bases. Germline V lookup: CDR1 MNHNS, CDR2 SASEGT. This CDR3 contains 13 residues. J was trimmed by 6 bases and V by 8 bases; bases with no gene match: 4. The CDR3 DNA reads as TGTGCCAGCGACAGGGATACTAATTCACCCCTCCACTTT. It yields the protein CASDRDTNSPLHF.

The CDR3 spells CASRTGVGEKLFF. CDR3 DNA sequence: TGCGCCAGCAGGACCGGAGTTGGGGAAAAACTGTTTTTT. The chain recombines TRBV10-2 with TRBJ1-4, with unresolved D. The CDR3 is 13 residues long. CDR1 is WSHSY and CDR2 is SAAADI in the germline V gene. The ends were cut back, 6 bases at V and 8 bases at J, with 13 bases in the middle.

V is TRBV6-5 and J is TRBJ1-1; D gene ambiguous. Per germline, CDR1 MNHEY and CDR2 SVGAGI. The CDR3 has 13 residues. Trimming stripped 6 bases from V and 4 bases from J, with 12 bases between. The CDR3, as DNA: TGTGCCAGCAGAAGCGCCCCCACCACTGAAGCTTTCTTT. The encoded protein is CASRSAPTTEAFF.

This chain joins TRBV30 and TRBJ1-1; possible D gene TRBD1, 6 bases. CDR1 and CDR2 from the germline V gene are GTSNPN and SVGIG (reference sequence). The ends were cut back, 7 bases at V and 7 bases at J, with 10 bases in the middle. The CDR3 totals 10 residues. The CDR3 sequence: CASRTVEAFF. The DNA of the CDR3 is TGTGCCTCGCGGACAGTTGAAGCTTTCTTT.

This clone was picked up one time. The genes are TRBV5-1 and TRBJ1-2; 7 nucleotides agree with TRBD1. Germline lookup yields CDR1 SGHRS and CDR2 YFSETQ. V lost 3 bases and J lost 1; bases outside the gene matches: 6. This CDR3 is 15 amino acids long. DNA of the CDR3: TGCGCCAGCAGCTCCCTCCCAGGGGGTAACTATGGCTACACCTTC. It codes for CASSSLPGGNYGYTF.

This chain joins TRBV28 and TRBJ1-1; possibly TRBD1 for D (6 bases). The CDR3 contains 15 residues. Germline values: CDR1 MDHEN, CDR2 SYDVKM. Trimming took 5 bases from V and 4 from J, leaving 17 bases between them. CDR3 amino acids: CASSLGTYRVTEAFF. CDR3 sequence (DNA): TGTGCCAGCAGTCTCGGGACATACCGCGTCACTGAAGCTTTCTTT. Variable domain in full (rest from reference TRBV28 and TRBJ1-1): DVKVTQSSRYLVKRTGEKVFLECVQDMDHENMFWYRQDPGLGLRLIYFSYDVKMKEKGDIPEGYSVSREKKERFSLILESASTNQTSMYLCASSLGTYRVTEAFFGQGTRLTVV.

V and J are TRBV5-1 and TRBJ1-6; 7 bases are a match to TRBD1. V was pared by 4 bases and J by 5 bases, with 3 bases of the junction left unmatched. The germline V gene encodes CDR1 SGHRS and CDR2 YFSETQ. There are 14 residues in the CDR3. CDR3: CASSITGDNSPLHF. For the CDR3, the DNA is TGCGCCAGCAGCATAACAGGGGATAATTCACCCCTCCACTTT.

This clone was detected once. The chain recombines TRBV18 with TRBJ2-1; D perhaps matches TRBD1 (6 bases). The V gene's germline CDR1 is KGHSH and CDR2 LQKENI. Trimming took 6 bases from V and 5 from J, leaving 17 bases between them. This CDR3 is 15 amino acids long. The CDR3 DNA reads TGTGCCAGCTCCCGCGACAGGCTAAGTAACAATGAGCAGTTCTTC. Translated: CASSRDRLSNNEQFF.

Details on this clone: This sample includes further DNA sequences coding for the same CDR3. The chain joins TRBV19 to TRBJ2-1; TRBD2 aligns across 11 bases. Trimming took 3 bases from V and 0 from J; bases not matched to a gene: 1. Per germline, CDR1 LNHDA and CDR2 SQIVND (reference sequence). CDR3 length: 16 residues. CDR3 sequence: CASSILAGGSYNEQFF. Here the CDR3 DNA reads TGTGCCAGTAGTATCCTAGCGGGGGGCTCCTACAATGAGCAGTTCTTC.

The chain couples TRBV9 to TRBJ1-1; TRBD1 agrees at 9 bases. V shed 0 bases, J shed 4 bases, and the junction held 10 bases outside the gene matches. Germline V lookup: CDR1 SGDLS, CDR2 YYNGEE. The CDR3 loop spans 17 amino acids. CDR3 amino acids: CASSVVPLTGGLTEAFF. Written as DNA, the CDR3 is TGTGCCAGCAGCGTAGTTCCTCTGACAGGGGGTCTCACTGAAGCTTTCTTT.

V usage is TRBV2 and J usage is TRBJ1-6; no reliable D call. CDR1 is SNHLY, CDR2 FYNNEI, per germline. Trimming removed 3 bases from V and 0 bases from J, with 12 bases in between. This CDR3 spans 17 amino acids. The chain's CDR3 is CASSDNQAFSYNSPLHF. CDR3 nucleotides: TGTGCCAGCAGTGATAATCAGGCGTTCTCCTATAATTCACCCCTCCACTTT.

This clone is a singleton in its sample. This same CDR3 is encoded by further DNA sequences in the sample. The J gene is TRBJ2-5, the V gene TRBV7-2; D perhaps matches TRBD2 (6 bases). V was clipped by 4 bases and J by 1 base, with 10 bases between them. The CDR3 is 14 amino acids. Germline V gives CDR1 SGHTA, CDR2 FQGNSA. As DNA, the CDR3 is TGTGCCAGCAGCTCCCGGAGGGGCCAAGAGACCCAGTACTTC. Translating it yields CASSSRRGQETQYF.

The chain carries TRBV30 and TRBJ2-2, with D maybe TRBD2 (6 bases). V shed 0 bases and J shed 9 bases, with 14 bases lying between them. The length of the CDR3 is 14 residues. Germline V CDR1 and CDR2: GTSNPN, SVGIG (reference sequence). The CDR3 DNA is TGTGCCTGGAGTGTAAGGGAGGCCCGCCGGGAGCTGTTTTTT. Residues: CAWSVREARRELFF. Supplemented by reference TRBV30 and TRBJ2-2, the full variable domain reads SQTIHQWPATLVQPVGSPLSLECTVEGTSNPNLYWYRQAAGRGLQLLFYSVGIGQISSEVPQNLSASRPQDRQFILSSKKLLLSDSGFYLCAWSVREARRELFFGEGSRLTVL.

The chain's CDR3 is CASSPVFPIDNEQFF. The CDR3 coding sequence is TGTGCCAGCTCACCCGTATTCCCCATTGACAATGAGCAGTTCTTC. The chain is built from TRBV18 and TRBJ2-1; D is uncertain. With 3 bases removed from V and 5 bases from J, the gap between germline ends came to 14 bases. CDR3 length: 15 amino acids. Germline V gene sequence: CDR1 KGHSH, CDR2 LQKENI.

The CDR3 loop reads CAWSLEGGGADTQYF. The DNA for the CDR3 is TGTGCCTGGAGTCTCGAGGGGGGAGGGGCAGATACGCAGTATTTT. This chain uses TRBV30 with TRBJ2-3; D may be TRBD2 (7 bases). Germline V lookup: CDR1 GTSNPN, CDR2 SVGIG (reference sequence). V shed 2 bases and J shed 4 bases, with 16 bases lying between them. The CDR3 has 15 residues.

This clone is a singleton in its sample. The DNA for the CDR3 is TGTGCCAGTAGCGCGGGAGTCCAAGAGACCCAGTACTTC. It codes for CASSAGVQETQYF. The V call is TRBV19, the J call TRBJ2-5; TRBD2 matches at 7 bases. With V trimmed by 6 bases and J by 1 base, 2 bases remained unmatched. Looked up from germline, CDR1 is LNHDA and CDR2 is SQIVND (reference sequence). The CDR3 totals 13 residues. Combining the CDR3 with reference TRBV19 and TRBJ2-5 gives the whole variable domain DGGITQSPKYLFRKEGQNVTLSCEQNLNHDAMYWYRQDPGQGLRLIYYSQIVNDFQKGDIAEGYSVSREKKESFPLTVTSAQKNPTAFYLCASSAGVQETQYFGPGTRLLVL.

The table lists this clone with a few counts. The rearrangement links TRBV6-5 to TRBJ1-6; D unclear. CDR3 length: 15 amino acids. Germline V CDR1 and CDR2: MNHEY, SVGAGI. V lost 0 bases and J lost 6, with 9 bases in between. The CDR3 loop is CASSYSGPVNSPLHF. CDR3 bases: TGTGCCAGCAGTTACTCTGGCCCGGTTAATTCACCCCTCCACTTT.

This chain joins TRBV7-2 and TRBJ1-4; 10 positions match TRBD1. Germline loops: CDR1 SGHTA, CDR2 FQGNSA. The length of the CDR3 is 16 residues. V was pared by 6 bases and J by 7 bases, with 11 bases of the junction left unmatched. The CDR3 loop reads CASSSNPGQGREKLFF. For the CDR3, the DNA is TGTGCCAGCAGTTCCAACCCGGGACAGGGGCGTGAAAAACTGTTTTTT.

DNA for the CDR3: TGTGCCTGGAGTAGGCAGGGGATGACTGAAGCTTTCTTT. Protein sequence: CAWSRQGMTEAFF. J is TRBJ1-1 and V is TRBV30, with D maybe TRBD1 (6 bases). The germline V and J ends were trimmed by 2 bases and 5 bases, with 12 bases remaining between them. Germline values: CDR1 GTSNPN, CDR2 SVGIG (reference sequence). This CDR3 has 13 residues.